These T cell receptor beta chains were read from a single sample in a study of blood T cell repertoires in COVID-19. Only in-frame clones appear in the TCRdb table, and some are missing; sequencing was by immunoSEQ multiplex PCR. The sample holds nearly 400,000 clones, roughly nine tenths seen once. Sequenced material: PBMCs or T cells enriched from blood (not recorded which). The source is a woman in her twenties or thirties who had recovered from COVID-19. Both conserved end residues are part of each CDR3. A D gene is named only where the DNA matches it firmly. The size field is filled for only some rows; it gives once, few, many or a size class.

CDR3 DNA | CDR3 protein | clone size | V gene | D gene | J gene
TGTGCCAGCAGCTTAGGCGTACAGGGGGGCAATCAGCCCCAGCATTTT | CASSLGVQGGNQPQHF | NA | TRBV7-2 | TRBD1 | TRBJ1-5
TGTGCCAGCAGCGTGGCCGCCCCAGGGGCGGCTAGCACAGATACGCAGTATTTT | CASSVAAPGAASTDTQYF | few | TRBV9 | NA | TRBJ2-3
TGTGCCAGCAGTTCAATAGCCAAAAACATTCAGTACTTC | CASSSIAKNIQYF | NA | TRBV27 | NA | TRBJ2-4
TGTGCCAGCAGTTCCATCCAGGGGGATAATTCACCCCTCCACTTT | CASSSIQGDNSPLHF | few | TRBV28 | TRBD1 | TRBJ1-6
TGTGCCAGCAGCCAAGCGGCGGTTAGCTCCTACGAGCAGTACTTC | CASSQAAVSSYEQYF | NA | TRBV3-1/TRBV3-2 | NA | TRBJ2-7
TGTGCCAGCAGCCAAGGGGCCCTAACAGGGAGATGGGGTGCTTTCTTT | CASSQGALTGRWGAFF | NA | TRBV4-2 | NA | TRBJ1-1
TGTGCCTGGGAGGACAATAGCAATCAGCCCCAGCATTTT | CAWEDNSNQPQHF | NA | TRBV30 | NA | TRBJ1-5
TGTGCCAGCAGCTTAGTTGGGGGCGAGGACTATGGCTACACCTTC | CASSLVGGEDYGYTF | NA | TRBV7-2 | NA | TRBJ1-2
TGCGCCAGCAGCCCCACTGTATCCTCCTACAATGAGCAGTTCTTC | CASSPTVSSYNEQFF | NA | TRBV5-1 | NA | TRBJ2-1
TGTGCCATTACGCATATGGCAGGGCTCCCCTCTGGGGCCAACGTCCTGACTTTC | CAITHMAGLPSGANVLTF | NA | TRBV5-4 | NA | TRBJ2-6
TGCAGTGCTAGGGAGACAGATACGCAGTATTTT | CSARETDTQYF | NA | TRBV20-1 | NA | TRBJ2-3
TGCGCCAGCAGCTTGGGGACAGGGGGCAACTTTGTTCTCACCGGGGAGCTGTTTTTT | CASSLGTGGNFVLTGELFF | NA | TRBV5-1 | TRBD1 | TRBJ2-2
TGTGCCAGCAGCTTTGGGGGCTCGAGCACTGAAGCTTTCTTT | CASSFGGSSTEAFF | once | TRBV7-9 | NA | TRBJ1-1
TGTGCCAGCAGTCAAGGGACTAGCGGGAGTTTCTCGGAGACCCAGTACTTC | CASSQGTSGSFSETQYF | NA | TRBV27 | TRBD2 | TRBJ2-5
TGTGCCAGCAGTATTGGACAGGGGGGCTACGAGCAGTACTTC | CASSIGQGGYEQYF | NA | TRBV27 | TRBD1 | TRBJ2-7
TGTGCCAGCAGCTTAGAGGGGCTGAGTCGGGAGTTAGAATACGAGCAGTACTTC | CASSLEGLSRELEYEQYF | NA | TRBV13 | NA | TRBJ2-7
TGTGCCTGGGACAGGGGGATGAACACTGAAGCTTTCTTT | CAWDRGMNTEAFF | NA | TRBV30 | TRBD1 | TRBJ1-1
TGTGCCAGCAGCCGTAGAGCACAGGGCCTTGGCTACACCTTC | CASSRRAQGLGYTF | NA | TRBV7-2 | NA | TRBJ1-2
TGTGCCAGCAGACTAGCGGGTATTCCCGATGAGCAGTTCTTC | CASRLAGIPDEQFF | NA | TRBV7-9 | TRBD2 | TRBJ2-1
TGTGCCAGCAGCCAAGCACAGGGGGTAAGCTCCTACAATGAGCAGTTCTTC | CASSQAQGVSSYNEQFF | NA | TRBV3-1/TRBV3-2 | TRBD1 | TRBJ2-1
TGTGCCAGCAGTTTATCTGGGCCCAACACTGAAGCTTTCTTT | CASSLSGPNTEAFF | NA | TRBV27 | NA | TRBJ1-1
TGTGCCAGCGGGCCAGGGGCCGATAATAGCAATCAGCCCCAGCATTTT | CASGPGADNSNQPQHF | NA | TRBV3-1/TRBV3-2 | NA | TRBJ1-5
TGTGCCAGCCGAAAAAACGTAGCGGGAGACACCGGGGAGCTGTTTTTT | CASRKNVAGDTGELFF | once | TRBV27 | TRBD2 | TRBJ2-2
TGTGCCAGCAGTTCCATCCGGGACAGGGAGTTCCCTAAGCAGTACTTC | CASSSIRDREFPKQYF | NA | TRBV6-5 | TRBD1 | TRBJ2-7
TGCGCCAGCAGTGCCCGACTATCCACCTCCTACAATGAGCAGTTCTTC | CASSARLSTSYNEQFF | NA | TRBV10-1 | NA | TRBJ2-1
TGCGCCAGCAGCGCCAGGCCAGTTTCCGGCACTGAAGCTTTCTTT | CASSARPVSGTEAFF | NA | TRBV5-1 | NA | TRBJ1-1
TGCGCCAGCAGCCGACAGACCAGGGACAATGAGCAGTTCTTC | CASSRQTRDNEQFF | few | TRBV5-1 | NA | TRBJ2-1